This entry is about one TCR beta chain. This clonotype was counted a few times. Its antigen remains unidentified. Within one base of it there is no much larger clone, and no base qualities were kept. This entry is derived from a study of T-cell memory formation after mild COVID-19 (dated by TCRdb to about 2021). About the investigation overall: TCR sequence clusters from the two donors were largely donor specific. Longitudinal TCRalpha and TCRbeta repertoire sequencing tracked T-cell clones expanding and contracting after mild COVID-19 in two donors. Two young, previously healthy adult volunteers made up the cohort, one male and one female. Results and caveats for the whole study, not just this receptor: Contracting CD4+ clones were found mainly in CM and EM memory subsets, while CD8+ clones were enriched in EMRA. Clones that contracted from day 15 to 85 showed balanced CD4/CD8 phenotypes, whereas a second wave of clones that expanded from day 15 to 37 leaned towards CD4+. Some responding clones were detected in pre-infection memory, suggesting pre-existing cross-reactive memory T cells joined the SARS-CoV-2 response. Only a couple of mild cases were covered by the study, and larger cohorts that include severe cases with pre-infection samples were considered necessary. SARS-CoV-2 specificity of the second-wave clones peaking on day 37 was not confirmed.

PBMCs were isolated by Ficoll-Paque density gradient centrifugation. Instrument used: Illumina NovaSeq 6000. TCRalpha and TCRbeta cDNA libraries were built by 5'RACE with constant-segment primers, adding sample barcodes and unique molecular identifiers. RNA was extracted from every sample with Trizol reagent. Library amplification was performed in two PCR steps, and a second sample barcode and Illumina TruSeq adapters were introduced in the second step. Sequencing of libraries was performed on an Illumina NovaSeq with 2 x 150 bp paired-end reads. As for how the authors treated the data: Demultiplexing of reads and collapsing into UMI-guided consensus sequences were performed with migec v1.2.7. With mixcr v2.1.11, UMI consensuses were aligned to TRA and TRB V and J templates and assembled into clonotypes. Expanded or contracted clonotypes were those called significant by both edgeR and NoisET, with noise models trained on biological replicates. edgeR calls used a false discovery rate-adjusted p below 0.01 and a log2 fold-change threshold of 1. As an exploratory analysis of dynamics, max-normalized trajectories of the 1000 most abundant clonotypes were examined with PCA combined with hierarchical clustering. The CD4 or CD8 phenotype of responding clones was assigned using the separately sequenced CD4+ and CD8+ repertoires. In-frame beta chains were kept once TCRdb had trimmed the public reads at Q25 with fastp and called clones with MiXCR. Rows with a matching CDR3 protein are joined into one entry that keeps the most common DNA and genes. These V and J calls originate from TCRdb's pipeline instead of the authors' own analysis. A total of hundreds of thousands of distinct CDR3 sequences appear in this sample, roughly 8.2% of them only once. Approximately 23% of the sample rests with the top ten.

Measured from the cysteine to the phenylalanine, the CDR3 is 15 residues long. Only CDR3 DNA remains: 45 bases, in frame from the first base. At the junction V is shortened by 4 bases and J by 4 bases; bases outside the gene matches: 6. Looking up the germline V gene yields CDR1 MNHEY and CDR2 SVGAGI. The sequenced sample was PBMCs or a T cell subset sorted from them (not recorded which). This TCR came from a man younger than 30 who had mild COVID-19 (a few samples of this study predate the infection). The sample titles of this study are shuffled in the database, so cell type and time point are left out; the donor was told from shared clones. This chain joins TRBV6-5 to TRBJ2-5; TRBD2 lines up with 10 middle nucleotides. Read as DNA, the sequence is TGTGCCAGCAGTTTCAGCGGGGGGGCCGTAGAGACCCAGTACTTC. Its coded protein is CASSFSGGAVETQYF.